The 27 T cell receptor beta chains in this list originate from one sample, sequenced in a study of cytomegalovirus exposure and HLA in healthy donors. PCR employed 60 Vbeta and 13 Jbeta primers. This table comes from immunoSEQ multiplex PCR, and its TCRdb copy is limited to in-frame clones, with some not included. The sample shows 160,000 or so clones, over 70% of them seen only once. The sample taken for sequencing was PBMCs. The receptors derive from a woman aged 18 to 35 in good health and CMV-seronegative.

The V and J genes are TRBV5-1 and TRBJ1-1, with 9 bases fitting TRBD1. V lost 0 bases to trimming and J lost 0 bases; unmatched junction nucleotides: 6. CDR3 size: 17 residues. Germline V gene lookup returns CDR1 SGHRS and CDR2 YFSETQ. In nucleotides, the CDR3 is TGCGCCAGCAGCTTGGAGCTTGGGACAGGGATGAACACTGAAGCTTTCTTT. Translating gives CASSLELGTGMNTEAFF.

The rearrangement uses TRBV6-5 and TRBJ2-5; D may be TRBD2 (6 bases). The V gene lost 0 bases and the J gene lost 5 bases, with 10 bases spanning the gap. CDR1 and CDR2 (germline): MNHEY, SVGAGI. The CDR3 is 14 residues long. CDR3 residues: CASSYSGGGETQYF. DNA of the CDR3: TGTGCCAGCAGTTACTCGGGTGGGGGGGAGACCCAGTACTTC.

The chain recombines TRBV5-1 with TRBJ2-3; 9 bases are a match to TRBD1. The CDR3 has 15 residues. Germline V gene lookup returns CDR1 SGHRS and CDR2 YFSETQ. Trimming cost V 4 bases and J 2 bases; bases outside gene matches: 5. CDR3 region: CASSAWDRDTDTQYF. The DNA of the CDR3 is TGCGCCAGCAGCGCCTGGGACAGGGACACAGATACGCAGTATTTT.

This clone has just one count. The chain joins TRBV5-1 to TRBJ2-7; D is undetermined. CDR1 is SGHRS, CDR2 YFSETQ, per germline. The CDR3 contains 11 residues. The V and J ends lost 5 bases and 1 base respectively, with 4 bases between them. The CDR3 coding sequence is TGCGCCAGCAGACAGTCCTACGAGCAGTACTTC. This encodes CASRQSYEQYF.

The genes are TRBV19 and TRBJ1-5; 9 bases line up with TRBD1. Germline V CDR1 and CDR2: LNHDA, SQIVND (reference sequence). The CDR3 covers 16 residues. V was pared by 3 bases and J by 3 bases, with 6 bases of the junction left unmatched. CDR3 amino acids: CASSMVGQGVNQPQHF. CDR3 coding DNA: TGTGCCAGTAGTATGGTGGGACAGGGAGTCAATCAGCCCCAGCATTTT.

This chain joins TRBV18 and TRBJ2-2, with TRBD1 matching over 8 bases. Germline V gene data show CDR1 as KGHSH and CDR2 as LQKENI. With 5 bases clipped from V and 4 bases from J, the junction kept 0 bases outside the gene matches. CDR3 length: 13 residues. In DNA form, the CDR3 reads TGTGCCAGCTCAGACAGGGGCACCGGGGAGCTGTTTTTT. Translation: CASSDRGTGELFF.

The chain uses TRBV6-6 and TRBJ1-6, with D uncertain. Germline values: CDR1 MNHNY, CDR2 SVGAGI (reference sequence). The CDR3 consists of 15 residues. Trimming cost V 7 bases and J 0 bases, with 10 bases left between them. The CDR3 sequence: CASNWAPSYNSPLHF. The CDR3, as DNA: TGTGCCAGCAACTGGGCGCCCTCCTATAATTCACCCCTCCACTTT.

J is TRBJ1-1 and V is TRBV7-8; D is possibly TRBD1 (5 bases). With 1 base removed from V and 6 bases from J, the gap between germline ends came to 12 bases. The CDR3 length is 14 residues. CDR1 and CDR2 from the germline V gene are SGHVS and FQNEAQ. The DNA of the CDR3 is TGTGCCAGCAGCTTAGTGGAGGGGCTGGCTGAAGCTTTCTTT. Protein product: CASSLVEGLAEAFF.

V usage is TRBV5-4 and J usage is TRBJ1-4; 9 positions match TRBD1. The V gene end was trimmed by 4 bases and the J gene end by 3 bases; junction bases not matched to a gene: 4. Germline lookup yields CDR1 SGHNT and CDR2 YYREEE (reference sequence). The CDR3 is made up of 15 amino acids. The CDR3 spells CASSTQGAANEKLFF. For the CDR3, the DNA is TGTGCCAGCAGCACACAGGGGGCAGCTAATGAAAAACTGTTTTTT. Filled out from reference TRBV5-4 and TRBJ1-4, the complete variable domain reads ETGVTQSPTHLIKTRGQQVTLRCSSQSGHNTVSWYQQALGQGPQFIFQYYREEENGRGNFPPRFSGLQFPNYSSELNVNALELDDSALYLCASSTQGAANEKLFFGSGTQLSVL.

Only one count was recorded for this clone. The rearrangement links TRBV9 to TRBJ2-7, with D possibly matching TRBD1 (6 bases). Germline V gene sequence: CDR1 SGDLS, CDR2 YYNGEE. This CDR3 is 14 amino acids long. The V and J ends lost 3 bases and 1 base respectively, with 11 bases between them. CDR3 coding DNA: TGTGCCAGCAGCGGCCGGGACACTTCCTACGAGCAGTACTTC. Amino acid sequence: CASSGRDTSYEQYF.

The count of this clone is one. The CDR3 loop is CASRPGENTGELFF. The CDR3, as DNA: TGTGCCAGCAGGCCAGGGGAGAACACCGGGGAGCTGTTTTTT. The chain uses TRBV6-4 and TRBJ2-2; D may be TRBD1 (6 bases). Germline CDR1 reads MRHNA; CDR2 reads SNTAGT. V dropped 6 bases and J dropped 1 base, with 9 bases sitting between them. The CDR3 loop spans 14 amino acids.

The DNA for the CDR3 is TGTGCCAGCAGTGGGACTTCTGGAAACACCATATATTTT. As protein: CASSGTSGNTIYF. The chain employs TRBV2 and TRBJ1-3, with no clear D. The CDR3 is 13 residues long. The germline V gene has CDR1 SNHLY and CDR2 FYNNEI. Trimming cost V 4 bases and J 1 base, with 5 bases left between them.

V and J are TRBV11-1 and TRBJ1-2; no clear D gene. Trimming stripped 5 bases from V and 6 bases from J, with 13 bases between. This CDR3 spans 13 amino acids. Germline V CDR1 and CDR2: SGHAT, FQDESV (reference sequence). CDR3 in DNA: TGTGCCAGCAGCCGCTTACTCGGGGATGGCTACACCTTC. Protein product: CASSRLLGDGYTF.

This clone was seen only a few times. CDR3 nucleotide sequence: TGTGCCAGTACCCACAGCTCCTATAATTCACCCCTCCACTTT. Protein product: CASTHSSYNSPLHF. The genes are TRBV19 and TRBJ1-6, with no clear D. V dropped 7 bases and J dropped 0 bases, with 7 bases sitting between them. The CDR3 has 14 residues. Germline values: CDR1 LNHDA, CDR2 SQIVND (reference sequence).

The chain recombines TRBV5-4 with TRBJ2-2; tentatively, D is TRBD2 (5 bases). Trimming removed 3 bases at V and 6 bases at J, with 12 bases between. Looked up from germline, CDR1 is SGHNT and CDR2 is YYREEE (reference sequence). This CDR3 comprises 14 residues. CDR3 amino acids: CASSSGNTPGELFF. CDR3 nucleotide sequence: TGTGCCAGCAGCTCCGGGAACACCCCCGGGGAGCTGTTTTTT.

In nucleotides, the CDR3 is TGTGCCAGCAGTTACCGGGGGAGGGAGGCCCAGCATTTT. As protein: CASSYRGREAQHF. The chain uses TRBV6-5 and TRBJ1-5, with D maybe TRBD1 (5 bases). The V gene's germline CDR1 is MNHEY and CDR2 SVGAGI. The germline V and J ends were trimmed by 2 bases and 11 bases, with 13 bases remaining between them. CDR3 length equals 13 residues.

The chain recombines TRBV7-6 with TRBJ1-3, with TRBD1 as a possible D gene (5 bases). CDR3 length: 15 residues. CDR1 and CDR2 (germline): SGHVS, FNYEAQ. Trimming left V 3 bases short and J 8 bases short, with 17 bases between. The DNA for the CDR3 is TGTGCCAGCAGCTTGCAGGGTTTCGGGCGAGACACCATATATTTT. It specifies CASSLQGFGRDTIYF.

V and J are TRBV5-1 and TRBJ1-1; tentatively, D is TRBD1 (5 bases). Germline assignment: CDR1 SGHRS and CDR2 YFSETQ. The CDR3 is 14 amino acids. Deletions cut 4 bases from V and 11 bases from J, with 21 bases between. CDR3 nucleotide sequence: TGCGCCAGCAGCGACGATGGGGCCCCGATTGAGGCTTTCTTT. This encodes CASSDDGAPIEAFF.

This clone was seen a single time. In DNA form, the CDR3 reads TGTGCCAGTAGTATTCAACCGGCAGGATACAATGAGCAGTTCTTC. It is translated as CASSIQPAGYNEQFF. V is TRBV19 and J is TRBJ2-1; D not certain. The germline CDR1 and CDR2 sequences are LNHDA and SQIVND (reference sequence). Trimming shortened V by 3 bases and J by 4 bases, and 13 bases separated the two germline ends. This CDR3 is 15 amino acids long.

The chain has TRBV18 and TRBJ1-3; D gene uncertain. V was clipped by 3 bases and J by 2 bases, with 14 bases between them. Per the germline V gene, CDR1 is KGHSH and CDR2 is LQKENI. The CDR3 has 16 amino acids. CDR3 sequence reads: CASSPPKVEAGNTIYF. Written as DNA, the CDR3 is TGTGCCAGCTCACCCCCCAAGGTCGAGGCTGGAAACACCATATATTTT.

The chain links TRBV6-1 to TRBJ1-2; unclear D gene. In germline, CDR1 is MNHNS, CDR2 SASEGT. The germline V and J ends were trimmed by 5 bases and 4 bases, with 14 bases remaining between them. The CDR3 contains 14 residues. For the CDR3, the DNA is TGTGCCAGCAGTAATTCACAGAAGATCTATGGCTACACCTTC. Encoded protein: CASSNSQKIYGYTF.

The rearrangement uses TRBV2 and TRBJ2-5; maybe TRBD1 (6 bases). The germline gives CDR1 SNHLY, CDR2 FYNNEI. The CDR3 covers 12 residues. The ends were cut back, 6 bases at V and 4 bases at J, with 9 bases in the middle. The CDR3 DNA is TGTGCCAGCAGGACAGGTGGAGAGACCCAGTACTTC. Translating it yields CASRTGGETQYF.

This chain uses TRBV9 with TRBJ2-7; the D is unclear. V lost 3 bases and J 6 bases, leaving 13 bases between the germline ends. The CDR3 covers 13 residues. Germline CDR1 is SGDLS and CDR2 is YYNGEE. The CDR3 loop is CASSEALPGEQYF. Written as DNA, the CDR3 is TGTGCCAGCAGCGAGGCCCTGCCGGGCGAGCAGTACTTC. Supplemented by reference TRBV9 and TRBJ2-7, the full variable domain reads DSGVTQTPKHLITATGQRVTLRCSPRSGDLSVYWYQQSLDQGLQFLIQYYNGEERAKGNILERFSAQQFPDLHSELNLSSLELGDSALYFCASSEALPGEQYFGPGTRLTVT.

This clone appeared a few times. V is TRBV11-2 and J is TRBJ1-5; TRBD1 might be the D (5 bases). This CDR3 spans 16 amino acids. V was pared by 0 bases and J by 9 bases, with 18 bases between. Germline CDR1 is SGHAT and CDR2 is FQNNGV. The CDR3 DNA reads TGTGCCAGCAGCTTAGATCGTGGGGGGGGAGTGCGGCCCCAGCATTTT. Its protein product is CASSLDRGGGVRPQHF.

The genes are TRBV27 and TRBJ2-1; 7 bases are shared with TRBD1. The V gene end was trimmed by 4 bases and the J gene end by 6 bases; junction bases not matched to a gene: 12. This CDR3 has 16 residues. From germline, CDR1 is MNHEY and CDR2 SMNVEV (reference sequence). CDR3 amino acids: CASSSDRVLSFNEQFF. The CDR3 nucleotides read TGTGCCAGCAGTTCAGACAGGGTATTATCTTTCAATGAGCAGTTCTTC.

This clone was observed a few times. The V and J genes are TRBV30 and TRBJ1-1; TRBD1 is a possible D gene (5 bases). Germline V CDR1 and CDR2: GTSNPN, SVGIG (reference sequence). The CDR3 extends over 12 amino acids. V shed 0 bases and J shed 6 bases, with 8 bases lying between them. Written as DNA, the CDR3 is TGTGCCTGGAGTGTACAAGGGGCTGAAGCTTTCTTT. Translated: CAWSVQGAEAFF.

The V call is TRBV19, the J call TRBJ1-4; D gene uncertain. Germline-derived CDR1 and CDR2 are LNHDA and SQIVND (reference sequence). This CDR3 has 14 amino acids. Trimming took off 2 bases at V and 3 bases at J, with 7 bases between the two ends. The CDR3 loop reads CASSIRVPNEKLFF. The CDR3 DNA sequence: TGTGCCAGTAGTATAAGAGTACCTAATGAAAAACTGTTTTTT.